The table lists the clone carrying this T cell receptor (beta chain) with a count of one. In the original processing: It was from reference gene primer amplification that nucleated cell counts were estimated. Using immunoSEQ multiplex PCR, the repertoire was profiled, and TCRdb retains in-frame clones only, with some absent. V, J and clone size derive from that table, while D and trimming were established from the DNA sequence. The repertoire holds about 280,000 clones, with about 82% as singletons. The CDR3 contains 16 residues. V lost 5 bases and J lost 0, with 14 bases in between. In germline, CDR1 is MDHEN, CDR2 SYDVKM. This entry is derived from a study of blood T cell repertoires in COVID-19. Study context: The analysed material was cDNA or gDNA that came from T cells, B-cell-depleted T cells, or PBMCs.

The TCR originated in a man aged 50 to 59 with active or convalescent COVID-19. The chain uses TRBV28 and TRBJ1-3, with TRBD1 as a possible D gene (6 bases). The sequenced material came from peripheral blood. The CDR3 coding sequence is TGTGCCAGCAGTAGCTGGACAGCCAACTCTGGAAACACCATATATTTT. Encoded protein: CASSSWTANSGNTIYF. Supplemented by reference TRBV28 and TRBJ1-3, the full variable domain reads DVKVTQSSRYLVKRTGEKVFLECVQDMDHENMFWYRQDPGLGLRLIYFSYDVKMKEKGDIPEGYSVSREKKERFSLILESASTNQTSMYLCASSSWTANSGNTIYFGEGSWLTVV.